Shown below are 6 T cell receptor beta chains from a single sample sequenced in a study of shared clonotypes between healthy human individuals. Libraries were prepared by immunoSEQ multiplex PCR; TCRdb keeps only in-frame clonotypes and omits some of them. Here the sample spans around 1,100,000 clones, roughly 80% being singletons. Sample: memory CD4+ T cells from PBMCs. Noted subset: CD45RA-negative fraction. The receptors were gathered from a man aged 18-30 years in good health. Some clones in this sample may be carry-over from other donors' samples.

The rearrangement uses TRBV28 and TRBJ1-2, with no clear D. With 4 bases removed from V and 4 bases from J, the gap between germline ends came to 7 bases. CDR1 is MDHEN, CDR2 SYDVKM, per germline. The CDR3 spans 12 residues. CDR3 sequence reads: CASSSGFYGYTF. In DNA form, the CDR3 reads TGTGCCAGCAGTTCCGGGTTCTATGGCTACACCTTC.

V usage is TRBV2 and J usage is TRBJ2-3, with D possibly being TRBD1 (6 bases). The CDR3 covers 15 residues. Looked up from germline, CDR1 is SNHLY and CDR2 is FYNNEI. Trimming removed 3 bases at V and 6 bases at J, with 16 bases between. In DNA form, the CDR3 reads TGTGCCAGCAGTGATGGGACATTCGCCGTGGATACGCAGTATTTT. This gives the protein CASSDGTFAVDTQYF.

The CDR3 sequence: CASSSEWGQETQYF. In DNA form, the CDR3 reads TGTGCCAGCAGCTCCGAATGGGGGCAAGAGACCCAGTACTTC. The chain uses TRBV5-4 and TRBJ2-5, with D perhaps TRBD1 or TRBD2 (5 bases each). The germline CDR1 and CDR2 sequences are SGHNT and YYREEE (reference sequence). V lost 3 bases and J lost 2, with 11 bases in between. The CDR3 consists of 14 residues. The full variable domain, with the rest looked up from reference TRBV5-4 and TRBJ2-5, is ETGVTQSPTHLIKTRGQQVTLRCSSQSGHNTVSWYQQALGQGPQFIFQYYREEENGRGNFPPRFSGLQFPNYSSELNVNALELDDSALYLCASSSEWGQETQYFGPGTRLLVL.

The chain recombines TRBV10-2 with TRBJ1-5; 12 nucleotides align to TRBD1. V shed 8 bases, J shed 7 bases, and the junction held 3 bases outside the gene matches. Germline V gives CDR1 WSHSY, CDR2 SAAADI. CDR3 length equals 13 residues. The CDR3 nucleotides are TGCGCCAGCGGGACAGGGGGCGTCCAGCCCCAGCATTTT. As protein: CASGTGGVQPQHF.

The chain combines TRBV4-3 with TRBJ2-7, with 7 positions matching TRBD2. Germline V gene lookup returns CDR1 LGHNA and CDR2 YSLEER. This CDR3 comprises 18 residues. With V trimmed by 0 bases and J by 1 base, 12 bases remained unmatched. DNA of the CDR3: TGCGCCAGCAGCCAAGATTGGGTAGCGGGCGGTCTTTCCTACGAGCAGTACTTC. It specifies CASSQDWVAGGLSYEQYF.

The chain is built from TRBV6-6 and TRBJ1-2; no clear D gene. Germline lookup yields CDR1 MNHNY and CDR2 SVGAGI (reference sequence). The CDR3 is 13 amino acids. V shed 5 bases and J shed 5 bases, with 12 bases lying between them. This CDR3 reads CASSREGKYGYTF. CDR3 nucleotides: TGTGCCAGCAGTCGCGAAGGGAAATATGGCTACACCTTC.